This T cell receptor (beta chain) was recorded in a study of cytomegalovirus exposure and HLA in healthy donors. The CDR3 extends over 17 amino acids. J lost 3 bases, V lost 6 bases, and 9 bases had no gene match. Germline lookup yields CDR1 SEHNR and CDR2 FQNEAQ (reference sequence). As to this clone: Its antigen is unknown.

Broader study findings: Apparent HLA restriction characterized most CMV-associated TCR beta chains in a later analysis.

The PCR was carried out with 60 Vbeta primers and 13 Jbeta primers. Assay: immunoSEQ multiplex PCR; the TCRdb copy retains only in-frame clones and omits some. The sample records 110,000 to 150,000 clones, about 80% being singletons. The sequenced material came from PBMCs. The chain links TRBV7-9 to TRBJ2-2; 11 positions match TRBD1. The origin of this receptor is a man aged 35 to 55 in good health and CMV-seronegative. The CDR3 reads CASRDRGHEIDTGELFF. CDR3 coding DNA: TGTGCCAGCAGGGACAGGGGGCACGAAATCGACACCGGGGAGCTGTTTTTT.